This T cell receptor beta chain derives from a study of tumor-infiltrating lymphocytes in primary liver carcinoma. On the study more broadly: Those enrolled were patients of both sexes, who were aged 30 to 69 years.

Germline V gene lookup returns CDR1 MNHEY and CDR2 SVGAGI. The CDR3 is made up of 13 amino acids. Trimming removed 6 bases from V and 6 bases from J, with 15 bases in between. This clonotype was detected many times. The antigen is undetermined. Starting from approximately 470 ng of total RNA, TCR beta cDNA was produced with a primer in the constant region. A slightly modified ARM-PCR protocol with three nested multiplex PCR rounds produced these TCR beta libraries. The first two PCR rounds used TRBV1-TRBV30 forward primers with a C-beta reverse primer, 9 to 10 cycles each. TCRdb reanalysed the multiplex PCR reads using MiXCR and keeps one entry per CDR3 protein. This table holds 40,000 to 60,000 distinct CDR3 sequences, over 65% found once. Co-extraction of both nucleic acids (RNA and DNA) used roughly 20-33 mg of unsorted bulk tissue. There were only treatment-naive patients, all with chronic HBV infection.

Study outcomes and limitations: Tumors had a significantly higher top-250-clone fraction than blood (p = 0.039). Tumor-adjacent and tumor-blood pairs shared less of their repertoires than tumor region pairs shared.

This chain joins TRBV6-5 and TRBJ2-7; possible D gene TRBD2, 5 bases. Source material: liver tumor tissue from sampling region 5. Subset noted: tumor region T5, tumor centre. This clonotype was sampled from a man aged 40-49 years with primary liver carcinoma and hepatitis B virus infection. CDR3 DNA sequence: TGTGCCAGCAGGAGGGAACCCGTGGGCGAGCAGTACTTC. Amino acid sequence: CASRREPVGEQYF.